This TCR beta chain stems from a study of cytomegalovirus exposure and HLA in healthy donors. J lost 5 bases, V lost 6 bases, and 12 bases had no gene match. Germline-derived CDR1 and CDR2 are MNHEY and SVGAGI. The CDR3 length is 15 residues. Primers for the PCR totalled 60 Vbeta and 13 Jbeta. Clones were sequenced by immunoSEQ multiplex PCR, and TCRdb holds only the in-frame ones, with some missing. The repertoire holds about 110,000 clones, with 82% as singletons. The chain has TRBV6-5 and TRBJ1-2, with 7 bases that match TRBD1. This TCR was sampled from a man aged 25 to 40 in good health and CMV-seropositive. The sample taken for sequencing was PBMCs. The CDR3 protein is CASSLTPGQMYGYTF. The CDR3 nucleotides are TGTGCCAGCAGCTTGACCCCGGGACAGATGTATGGCTACACCTTC.